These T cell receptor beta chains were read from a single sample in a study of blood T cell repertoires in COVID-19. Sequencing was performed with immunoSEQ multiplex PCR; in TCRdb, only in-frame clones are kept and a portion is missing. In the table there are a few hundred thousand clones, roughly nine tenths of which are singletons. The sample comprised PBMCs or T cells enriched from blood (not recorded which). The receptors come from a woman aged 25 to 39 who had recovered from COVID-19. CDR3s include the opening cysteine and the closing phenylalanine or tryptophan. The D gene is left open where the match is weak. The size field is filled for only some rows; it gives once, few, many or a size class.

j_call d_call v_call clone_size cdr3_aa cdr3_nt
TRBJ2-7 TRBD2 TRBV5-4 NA CASSLALAGGREQYF TGTGCCAGCAGCTTGGCCCTAGCGGGGGGGCGGGAGCAGTACTTC
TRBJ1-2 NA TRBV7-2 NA CASSLGSPGGGYTF TGTGCCAGCAGCTTAGGTTCGCCGGGGGGTGGCTACACCTTC
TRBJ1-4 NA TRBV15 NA CATLGTSREGDEKLFF TGTGCCACCCTTGGGACTAGCAGGGAGGGTGATGAAAAACTGTTTTTT
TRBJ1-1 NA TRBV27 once CASSLEWNTEAFF TGTGCCAGCAGTTTGGAGTGGAACACTGAAGCTTTCTTT
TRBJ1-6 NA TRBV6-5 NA CASSYSKGAGSPLHF TGTGCCAGCAGTTACTCGAAAGGGGCTGGCTCACCCCTCCACTTT
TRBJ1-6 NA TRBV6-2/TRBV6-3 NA CASSYTNRASPLHF TGTGCCAGCAGTTACACAAACAGGGCTTCACCCCTCCACTTT
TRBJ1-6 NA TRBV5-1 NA CASSLAGSDNSPLHF TGCGCCAGCAGCTTGGCGGGTTCTGATAATTCACCCCTCCACTTT
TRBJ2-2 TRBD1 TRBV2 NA CASRGDRVITGELFF TGTGCCAGCAGGGGGGACAGGGTGATTACCGGGGAGCTGTTTTTT
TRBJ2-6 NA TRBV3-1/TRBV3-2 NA CASSPTETYSGANVLTF TGTGCCAGCAGCCCAACAGAAACCTACTCTGGGGCCAACGTCCTGACTTTC
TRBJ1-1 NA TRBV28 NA CASKTGLPLNTEAFF TGTGCCAGCAAAACAGGCTTACCGTTGAACACTGAAGCTTTCTTT
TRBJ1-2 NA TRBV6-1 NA CASSDRGNYGYTF TGTGCCAGCAGTGATAGGGGCAACTATGGCTACACCTTC
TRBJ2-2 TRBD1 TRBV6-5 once CASRRDRGDTGELFF TGTGCCAGCAGGAGGGACAGGGGGGACACCGGGGAGCTGTTTTTT
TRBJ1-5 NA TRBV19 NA CASSLQGNQPQHF TGTGCCAGTAGTCTCCAGGGGAATCAGCCCCAGCATTTT
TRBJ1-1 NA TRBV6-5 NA CASSSRMGGTEAFF TGTGCCAGCAGTTCCCGGATGGGAGGCACTGAAGCTTTCTTT
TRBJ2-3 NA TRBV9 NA CASSAQHTDTQYF TGTGCCAGCAGCGCACAACACACAGATACGCAGTATTTT
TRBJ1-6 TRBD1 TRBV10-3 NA CAAGQGASPLHF TGTGCCGCCGGGCAGGGGGCTTCACCCCTCCACTTT
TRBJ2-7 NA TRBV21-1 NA CASSVATGTEAYEQYF NA
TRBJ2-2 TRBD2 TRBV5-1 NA CASSLVGGHLGAPNTGELFF TGCGCCAGCAGCTTGGTGGGAGGGCACCTCGGGGCCCCGAACACCGGGGAGCTGTTTTTT
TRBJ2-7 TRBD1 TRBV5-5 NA CASSLLQGAYEQYF TGTGCCAGCAGCTTGTTACAGGGGGCCTACGAGCAGTACTTC
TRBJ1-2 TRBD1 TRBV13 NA CASSPGQGINYGYTF TGTGCCAGCAGCCCTGGACAGGGGATTAACTATGGCTACACCTTC
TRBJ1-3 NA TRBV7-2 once CASSFTGGGLGNTIYF TGTGCCAGCAGCTTCACCGGCGGAGGGTTAGGAAACACCATATATTTT
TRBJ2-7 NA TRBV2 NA CASRKGYEQYF TGTGCCAGCAGGAAGGGGTACGAGCAGTACTTC
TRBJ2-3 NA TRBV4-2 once CASSQNRDPTDTQYF TGTGCCAGCAGCCAAAACAGGGACCCCACAGATACGCAGTATTTT
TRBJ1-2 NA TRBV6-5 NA CASSYEVLSGYTF TGTGCCAGCAGTTACGAAGTTCTATCTGGCTACACCTTC
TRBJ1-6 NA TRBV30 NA CAWSTGSNSPLHF TGTGCCTGGAGTACAGGGAGTAATTCACCCCTCCACTTT
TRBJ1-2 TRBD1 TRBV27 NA CASSLGQGYGYTF TGTGCCAGCAGTCTCGGACAGGGCTATGGCTACACCTTC
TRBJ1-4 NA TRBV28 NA CASSLAPRRDEKLFF TGTGCCAGCAGTTTAGCCCCCCGCAGGGATGAAAAACTGTTTTTT
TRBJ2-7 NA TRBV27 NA CASSRNGGSSYEQYF TGTGCCAGCAGTCGGAACGGGGGAAGCTCCTACGAGCAGTACTTC
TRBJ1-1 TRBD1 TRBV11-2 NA CASSPRTGGSGSEAFF TGTGCCAGCAGCCCCCGGACAGGAGGAAGTGGTTCTGAAGCTTTCTTT
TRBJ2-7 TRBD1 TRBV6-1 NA CASRMTGQSAKKYF TGTGCCAGCCGAATGACGGGACAGTCGGCTAAAAAGTACTTC
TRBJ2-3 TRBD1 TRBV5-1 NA CASSHKDRVPTDTQYF TGCGCCAGCAGCCACAAAGACAGGGTTCCCACAGATACGCAGTATTTT
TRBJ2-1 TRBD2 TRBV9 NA CASSVLRGDEQFF TGTGCCAGCAGCGTCCTCCGGGGGGATGAGCAGTTCTTC
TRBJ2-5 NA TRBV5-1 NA CASSLRGLIQETQYF TGCGCCAGCAGCTTGAGGGGACTGATCCAAGAGACCCAGTACTTC
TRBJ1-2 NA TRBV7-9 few CASSPAGGGAYGYTF TGTGCCAGCAGCCCGGCGGGAGGGGGGGCCTATGGCTACACCTTC
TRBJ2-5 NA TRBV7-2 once CASSLASGVQETQYF TGTGCCAGCAGCTTGGCCTCCGGGGTCCAAGAGACCCAGTACTTC
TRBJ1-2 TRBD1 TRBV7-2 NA CASSSAPGGNYGYTF TGTGCCAGCAGCTCGGCCCCAGGGGGCAACTATGGCTACACCTTC
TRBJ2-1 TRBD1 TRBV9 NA CASSVRTGARNEQFF TGTGCCAGCAGCGTTAGGACAGGGGCTAGGAATGAGCAGTTCTTC
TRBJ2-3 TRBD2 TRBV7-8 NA CASSQTRWLAGATDTQYF TGTGCCAGCAGCCAAACTCGGTGGCTAGCGGGGGCCACAGATACGCAGTATTTT
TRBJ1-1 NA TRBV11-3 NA CASSLGAVTEAFF TGTGCCAGCAGCTTAGGGGCCGTAACTGAAGCTTTCTTT
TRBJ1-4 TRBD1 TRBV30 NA CAWSPGQATNEKLFF TGTGCCTGGAGTCCGGGACAGGCAACTAATGAAAAACTGTTTTTT
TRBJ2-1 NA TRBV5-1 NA CASSEADEQFF TGCGCCAGCAGTGAGGCGGATGAGCAGTTCTTC
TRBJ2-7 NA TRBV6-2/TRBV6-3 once CASSLAGRVGEQYF TGTGCCAGCAGTTTGGCGGGCCGAGTCGGGGAGCAGTACTTC
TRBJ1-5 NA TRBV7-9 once CASSLGQVSNQPQHF TGTGCCAGCAGCTTAGGACAGGTTAGCAATCAGCCCCAGCATTTT
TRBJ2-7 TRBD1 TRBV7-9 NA CASSLGPGQGSYEQYF TGTGCCAGCAGCTTAGGCCCCGGACAGGGATCCTACGAGCAGTACTTC
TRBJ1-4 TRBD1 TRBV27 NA CASSPRRQGEGKLFF TGTGCCAGCAGCCCTAGGCGGCAGGGGGAAGGAAAACTGTTTTTT
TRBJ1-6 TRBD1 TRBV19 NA CASSTPRGTYNSPLHF TGTGCCAGTAGTACGCCCAGGGGGACATATAATTCACCCCTCCACTTT
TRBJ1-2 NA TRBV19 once CASSREQGLVGYTF TGTGCCAGTAGCCGAGAACAGGGTTTGGTTGGCTACACCTTC
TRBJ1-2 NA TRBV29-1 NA CSGPISGYYGYTF TGCAGCGGTCCGATATCAGGGTACTATGGCTACACCTTC
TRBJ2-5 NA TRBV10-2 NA CASSVNGETQYF TGCGCCAGCAGTGTGAACGGTGAGACCCAGTACTTC
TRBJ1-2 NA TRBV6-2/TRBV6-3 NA CASSYQAGYTF TGTGCCAGCAGTTACCAGGCGGGCTACACCTTC
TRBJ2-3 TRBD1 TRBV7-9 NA CASSLAGTGGVADTQYF TGTGCCAGCAGCTTAGCGGGGACAGGGGGAGTAGCAGATACGCAGTATTTT
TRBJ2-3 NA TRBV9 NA CASSVVGAPFTDTQYF TGTGCCAGCAGCGTAGTAGGGGCCCCATTCACAGATACGCAGTATTTT
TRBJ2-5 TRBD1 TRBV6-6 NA CASSSGGQGAKETQYF TGTGCCAGCAGTAGCGGAGGACAGGGGGCGAAAGAGACCCAGTACTTC
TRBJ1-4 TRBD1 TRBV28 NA CASTKSQGATEKLFF TGTGCCAGCACCAAAAGTCAGGGGGCGACTGAAAAACTGTTTTTT
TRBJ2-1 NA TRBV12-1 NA CASSLERTGSFWNEQFF TGTGCCAGCAGCTTGGAACGGACAGGGAGTTTTTGGAATGAGCAGTTCTTC